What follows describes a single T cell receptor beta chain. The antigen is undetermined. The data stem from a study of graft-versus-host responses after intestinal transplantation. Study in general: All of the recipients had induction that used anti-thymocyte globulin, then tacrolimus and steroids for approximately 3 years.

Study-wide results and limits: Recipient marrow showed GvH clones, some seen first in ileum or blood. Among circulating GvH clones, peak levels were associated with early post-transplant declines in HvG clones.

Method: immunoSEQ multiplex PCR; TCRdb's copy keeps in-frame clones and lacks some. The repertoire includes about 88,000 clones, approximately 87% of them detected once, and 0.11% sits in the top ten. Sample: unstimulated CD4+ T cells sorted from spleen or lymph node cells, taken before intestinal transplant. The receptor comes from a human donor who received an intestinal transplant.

Here the CDR3 DNA reads TGTGCCAGCAGTTACCCCCGGGAGGGTCGGGGCTATGGCTACACCTTC. Amino acid sequence: CASSYPREGRGYGYTF. The chain combines TRBV6-5 with TRBJ1-2; D is unresolved. V lost 2 bases and J lost 4, with 17 bases in between. This CDR3 spans 16 amino acids. Germline CDR1 MNHEY, CDR2 SVGAGI.